This TCR beta chain is from a study of T cells expressing NK-cell markers (dated by TCRdb to 2018 to 2020). A note on the overall study: In sorted CD3+CD56+NKG2C+, CD3+CD56+NKG2C- and CD3+CD56-NKG2C+ T-cell subsets from 8 or 9 donors, TCR beta-chain repertoires were profiled. Seven of the eight sequenced donors were HCMV-seropositive and one was HCMV-seronegative. Randomly selected healthy volunteers, three men and five women, were used as the eight sequenced donors. Sequencing of the libraries produced 2 x 150 bp reads on Illumina HiSeq 2000/2500, MiSeq or NextSeq.

The CDR3 runs 15 amino acids, cysteine and phenylalanine included. Nucleotide data are not available. The germline V gene provides CDR1 SGHTS and CDR2 YDEGEE. General conclusions and limits of the study: For about 6 donors, the dominant CD3+CD56+NKG2C+ clonotypes were among the top 10 CD8+ clonotypes and accounted for roughly 1.0-7.5% of CD8+ T cells. It remained unclear whether the expanded NKG2C-expressing T cell clones were specific for HCMV antigens. Those dominant clonotypes were again the most abundant among CD3+CD56-NKG2C+ cells in a handful of donors, at roughly 25-65%.

HCMV serostatus was determined by detecting HCMV-specific IgG in serum with a commercial ELISA kit. Ficoll density gradient centrifugation was used to isolate peripheral blood mononuclear cells from blood. TCRdb records Illumina HiSeq 2000 as the sequencer. TCR beta cDNA libraries were prepared using 5'RACE template switching, which introduced a universal primer site and unique molecular identifiers. cDNA synthesis was primed from the TCR beta constant segment, followed by two successive PCR amplification steps. The paper's processing steps were these. MIGEC was used to demultiplex reads and group reads by UMI, and MiTCR was used to assemble and quantify clonotypes. To exclude erroneous sequences, only TCR cDNA sequences supported by at least two reads were retained. The tcR package was used for downstream repertoire analysis, and clonotypes were matched across fractions by CDR3 nucleotide sequence plus V segment. VDJmatch was used to annotate antigen specificity against VDJdb, with one amino acid substitution in CDR3 allowed. Each CDR3 protein sequence appears as one entry after TCRdb reprocessed the reads, and no DNA is included. The V and J calls here are based on TCRdb, not the publication. The sample table records 200,000 to 300,000 distinct CDR3 sequences. The ten largest clones take up 0.39% of the sample.

In regard to this clonotype: No antigen is known for it.

This sequence was found in a man aged 18 to 35 in good health. Donor details come from another sample of the same person, matched by shared clones. The sequencing sample was made of blood T cells: a sorted CD56 or NKG2C T cell subset, CD4+ or CD8+ T cells, or bulk PBMC T cells (not recorded which). The chain uses TRBV5-8 and TRBJ2-1; TCRdb's assignment of TRBD1 cannot be checked, as there is no DNA. The CDR3 region has the sequence CASSFRGHSYNEQFF.